The 27 T cell receptor beta chains presented below share a single source sample, sequenced in a study of shared clonotypes between healthy human individuals. Data came from immunoSEQ multiplex PCR; TCRdb stores just in-frame clones and leaves some out. The table shows a few million clones, with just under 95% occurring only once. The sequenced sample was naive CD4+ T cells from PBMCs. Subset of the sample: CD45RA+ positively selected. The source of these receptors is a man aged 18 to 29 in good health. Some clones in this sample may be carry-over from other donors' samples.

V usage is TRBV6-1 and J usage is TRBJ2-1; D is ambiguous. Trimming cost V 2 bases and J 6 bases, with 11 bases left between them. The V gene's germline CDR1 is MNHNS and CDR2 SASEGT. This CDR3 has 14 residues. This CDR3 is CASSELGQFNEQFF. CDR3 DNA sequence: TGTGCCAGCAGTGAACTAGGCCAGTTCAATGAGCAGTTCTTC.

The V and J genes are TRBV19 and TRBJ1-2; D ambiguous. CDR3 length equals 12 residues. The germline V and J ends were trimmed by 7 bases and 5 bases, with 11 bases remaining between them. CDR1 and CDR2 (germline): LNHDA, SQIVND (reference sequence). The CDR3 loop is CASTRSVYGYTF. As DNA, the CDR3 is TGTGCCAGTACGAGGTCAGTTTATGGCTACACCTTC. The whole variable domain, filled in from reference TRBV19 and TRBJ1-2, reads DGGITQSPKYLFRKEGQNVTLSCEQNLNHDAMYWYRQDPGQGLRLIYYSQIVNDFQKGDIAEGYSVSREKKESFPLTVTSAQKNPTAFYLCASTRSVYGYTFGSGTRLTVV.

In regard to this clone: Within the sample, other DNA sequences also encode this same CDR3. The V and J genes are TRBV29-1 and TRBJ2-3; 7 positions agree with TRBD1. This CDR3 is 13 amino acids long. The J segment lost 2 bases and the V segment lost 6 bases, leaving 5 bases of the junction unmatched. Germline lookup yields CDR1 SQVTM and CDR2 ANQGSEA. As DNA, the CDR3 is TGCAGCGTCCGGACAGGACTCACAGATACGCAGTATTTT. This gives the protein CSVRTGLTDTQYF.

The chain uses TRBV7-2 and TRBJ2-7; 9 nucleotides agree with TRBD2. With V trimmed by 3 bases and J by 3 bases, 9 bases remained unmatched. The germline V gene has CDR1 SGHTA and CDR2 FQGNSA. The CDR3 sequence is 16 residues long. CDR3 bases: TGTGCCAGCAGCTTGGGGGCGGGAGGGGTAGTCTACGAGCAGTACTTC. It is translated as CASSLGAGGVVYEQYF. The whole variable domain, filled in from reference TRBV7-2 and TRBJ2-7, reads GAGVSQSPSNKVTEKGKDVELRCDPISGHTALYWYRQSLGQGLEFLIYFQGNSAPDKSGLPSDRFSAERTGGSVSTLTIQRTQQEDSAVYLCASSLGAGGVVYEQYFGPGTRLTVT.

CDR3 coding DNA: TGCGCCAGCAGCCAGGGGCGTTTCGGGACACTTCACTACAATGAGCAGTTCTTC. Translated, it gives CASSQGRFGTLHYNEQFF. The chain recombines TRBV4-1 with TRBJ2-1; possibly TRBD1 for D (6 bases). Germline CDR1 is MGHRA and CDR2 is YSYEKL. Trimming removed 3 bases at V and 3 bases at J, with 21 bases between. The CDR3 extends over 18 amino acids.

V and J are TRBV2 and TRBJ2-2; TRBD2 matches 10 bases. J lost 2 bases, V lost 4 bases, and 19 bases had no gene match. CDR3 length: 21 amino acids. Germline-derived CDR1 and CDR2 are SNHLY and FYNNEI. This CDR3 is CASSVTSGIPDHRQNTGELFF. CDR3 bases: TGTGCCAGCAGTGTTACTAGCGGGATCCCGGACCACCGACAAAACACCGGGGAGCTGTTTTTT.

Turning to this clone: The sample has other DNA sequences that encode this CDR3 too. The chain links TRBV5-4 to TRBJ2-7; D is undetermined. Trimming cost V 1 base and J 0 bases, with 11 bases left between them. The CDR3 contains 15 residues. From germline, CDR1 is SGHNT and CDR2 YYREEE (reference sequence). CDR3 bases: TGTGCCAGCAGCTTGTCGTCGGGCCGCTCCTACGAGCAGTACTTC. Translation: CASSLSSGRSYEQYF.

This clone has only a few counts. Within the sample, other DNA sequences also encode this same CDR3. The chain employs TRBV9 and TRBJ1-1, with D possibly being TRBD1 (5 bases). V shed 0 bases and J shed 5 bases, with 8 bases lying between them. From germline, CDR1 is SGDLS and CDR2 YYNGEE. The CDR3 loop spans 13 amino acids. The CDR3 loop reads CASSVEEGTEAFF. In DNA form, the CDR3 reads TGTGCCAGCAGCGTAGAGGAGGGGACTGAAGCTTTCTTT.

V and J are TRBV29-1 and TRBJ2-5, with 8 bases matching TRBD2. CDR3 length: 12 residues. Germline assignment: CDR1 SQVTM and CDR2 ANQGSEA. The junction had 4 bases not matched to a gene; V was cut back by 5 bases and J by 5 bases. The CDR3 region has the DNA TGCAGCGTTCTAAGCGGGAGCGAGACCCAGTACTTC. This codes for CSVLSGSETQYF.

The chain links TRBV29-1 to TRBJ2-7; possible D gene TRBD2, 5 bases. The CDR3 extends over 13 amino acids. V gave up 4 bases and J gave up 4 bases, with 14 bases separating them. Per the germline V gene, CDR1 is SQVTM and CDR2 is ANQGSEA. CDR3 loop: CSVVIGQRYEQYF. CDR3 DNA sequence: TGCAGCGTTGTGATAGGGCAGCGGTACGAGCAGTACTTC.

This chain uses TRBV11-3 with TRBJ2-7; TRBD1 aligns across 8 bases. Trimming took 1 base from V and 6 from J; bases not matched to a gene: 8. CDR3 size: 15 residues. Per the germline V gene, CDR1 is SGHNT and CDR2 is YENEEA. CDR3 nucleotide sequence: TGTGCCAGCAGCTTAGGGGGGACAGGAGTATCCGAGCAGTACTTC. Residues: CASSLGGTGVSEQYF.

The chain has TRBV6-5 and TRBJ2-5; no clear D gene. CDR1 and CDR2 (germline): MNHEY, SVGAGI. The CDR3 contains 14 residues. With 0 bases removed from V and 9 bases from J, the gap between germline ends came to 14 bases. CDR3 DNA: TGTGCCAGCAGTTACTCCCGGACCTCCCCGGCCCAGTACTTC. Protein sequence: CASSYSRTSPAQYF.

This clone was observed a few times. V usage is TRBV19 and J usage is TRBJ1-1, with D hard to call. Germline-derived CDR1 and CDR2 are LNHDA and SQIVND (reference sequence). The CDR3 spans 13 residues. Trimming left V 6 bases short and J 3 bases short, with 11 bases between. The CDR3 DNA is TGTGCCAGTAGCCAATCCCCTTACACTGAAGCTTTCTTT. Translating gives CASSQSPYTEAFF.

On this clone: Other DNA sequences in this specimen translate into the identical CDR3. The V gene is TRBV19, the J gene TRBJ1-5; no definite D call. Trimming took 6 bases from V and 0 from J, leaving 6 bases between them. Germline V gene sequence: CDR1 LNHDA, CDR2 SQIVND (reference sequence). The CDR3 loop spans 13 amino acids. The CDR3 sequence: CASREISNQPQHF. The DNA of the CDR3 is TGTGCCAGTAGGGAAATTAGCAATCAGCCCCAGCATTTT.

V and J are TRBV19 and TRBJ2-3; 9 bases are a match to TRBD2. V shed 3 bases, J shed 0 bases, and the junction held 4 bases outside the gene matches. The germline V gene has CDR1 LNHDA and CDR2 SQIVND (reference sequence). This CDR3 has 16 residues. The DNA of the CDR3 is TGTGCCAGTAGTATCAGGACTAGCGCCAGCACAGATACGCAGTATTTT. Translation gives CASSIRTSASTDTQYF.

The chain carries TRBV5-1 and TRBJ2-1, with D perhaps matching TRBD2 (7 bases). This CDR3 has 15 residues. Germline CDR1 reads SGHRS; CDR2 reads YFSETQ. Trimming took 4 bases from V and 1 from J, leaving 12 bases between them. This chain's CDR3 is CASSTRGGSYNEQFF. CDR3 DNA sequence: TGCGCCAGCAGCACCAGGGGAGGGTCCTACAATGAGCAGTTCTTC.

The genes are TRBV11-3 and TRBJ2-7; possibly TRBD1 for D (5 bases). The CDR3 is 13 residues long. CDR1 SGHNT and CDR2 YENEEA come from the germline V gene. V was shortened by 0 bases and J by 9 bases, with 12 bases between the two germline ends. The CDR3 loop reads CASSLDGRTRQYF. The CDR3 nucleotides read TGTGCCAGCAGCTTAGATGGACGGACAAGGCAGTACTTC.

This chain joins TRBV6-5 and TRBJ2-5, with 8 positions matching TRBD1. CDR1 MNHEY and CDR2 SVGAGI come from the germline V gene. With 7 bases clipped from V and 4 bases from J, the junction kept 8 bases outside the gene matches. There are 14 residues in the CDR3. CDR3 protein: CASMLDRGGETQYF. The CDR3 DNA reads TGTGCCAGCATGTTAGACAGGGGAGGAGAGACCCAGTACTTC.

The rearrangement uses TRBV11-2 and TRBJ2-2; 10 bases are shared with TRBD2. CDR1 is SGHAT and CDR2 is FQNNGV in the germline V gene. V shed 4 bases, J shed 1 base, and the junction held 3 bases outside the gene matches. CDR3 length: 16 residues. For the CDR3, the DNA is TGTGCCAGCAGCTCTTTAGCGGGAGGGAACACCGGGGAGCTGTTTTTT. Its protein is CASSSLAGGNTGELFF. The whole variable domain, filled in from reference TRBV11-2 and TRBJ2-2, reads EAGVAQSPRYKIIEKRQSVAFWCNPISGHATLYWYQQILGQGPKLLIQFQNNGVVDDSQLPKDRFSAERLKGVDSTLKIQPAKLEDSAVYLCASSSLAGGNTGELFFGEGSRLTVL.

The chain recombines TRBV4-1 with TRBJ2-3, with a tentative D call TRBD2 (7 bases). The V gene's germline CDR1 is MGHRA and CDR2 YSYEKL. Trimming cost V 0 bases and J 1 base, with 14 bases left between them. This CDR3 has 17 residues. CDR3 loop: CASSQEGGALGTDTQYF. CDR3 nucleotide sequence: TGCGCCAGCAGCCAAGAGGGGGGGGCATTGGGCACAGATACGCAGTATTTT.

Only one count was recorded for this clone. This chain connects TRBV19 to TRBJ1-5, with D possibly TRBD1 on 5 matching bases. The germline CDR1 and CDR2 sequences are LNHDA and SQIVND (reference sequence). V was shortened by 3 bases and J by 6 bases, with 21 bases between the two germline ends. The CDR3 length is 17 residues. CDR3: CASSMGQGRVRSQPQHF. DNA of the CDR3: TGTGCCAGTAGTATGGGTCAGGGCCGGGTTCGGAGTCAGCCCCAGCATTTT. Combining the CDR3 with reference TRBV19 and TRBJ1-5 gives the whole variable domain DGGITQSPKYLFRKEGQNVTLSCEQNLNHDAMYWYRQDPGQGLRLIYYSQIVNDFQKGDIAEGYSVSREKKESFPLTVTSAQKNPTAFYLCASSMGQGRVRSQPQHFGDGTRLSIL.

V usage is TRBV21-1 and J usage is TRBJ1-2. TRBV21-1 is marked as a pseudogene. The CDR3 length is 14 residues. CDR3: CASSSHGPKNGYTF. DNA of the CDR3: TGTGCCAGCAGCTCACACGGCCCCAAGAATGGCTACACCTTC.

This chain joins TRBV5-5 and TRBJ2-1, with 9 positions matching TRBD2. Germline V gene lookup returns CDR1 SGHKS and CDR2 YYEKEE (reference sequence). The CDR3 totals 15 residues. V shed 0 bases and J 3 bases; nucleotides not matched to a gene: 1. This CDR3 reads CASSLEAGGYNEQFF. DNA for the CDR3: TGTGCCAGCAGCTTGGAAGCGGGAGGCTACAATGAGCAGTTCTTC.

In this sample, this clone turned up once. The same CDR3 can be traced to other DNA sequences in this sample. This sequence joins TRBV18 and TRBJ2-5; no definite D call. Looked up from germline, CDR1 is KGHSH and CDR2 is LQKENI. V lost 3 bases to trimming and J lost 5 bases, with 4 bases between them. The CDR3 extends over 11 amino acids. This CDR3 is CASSPDETQYF. DNA of the CDR3: TGTGCCAGCTCACCTGATGAGACCCAGTACTTC.

A few counts support this clone. Other DNA sequences in this sample translate to the same CDR3. The chain employs TRBV5-1 and TRBJ2-3; no firm D call. CDR3 length: 12 residues. The germline V gene has CDR1 SGHRS and CDR2 YFSETQ. Deletions cut 0 bases from V and 4 bases from J, with 3 bases between. Written as DNA, the CDR3 is TGCGCCAGCAGCTTGGAAGCAGATACGCAGTATTTT. Translation: CASSLEADTQYF. The full variable domain, with the rest looked up from reference TRBV5-1 and TRBJ2-3, is KAGVTQTPRYLIKTRGQQVTLSCSPISGHRSVSWYQQTPGQGLQFLFEYFSETQRNKGNFPGRFSGRQFSNSRSEMNVSTLELGDSALYLCASSLEADTQYFGPGTRLTVL.

The chain carries TRBV11-1 and TRBJ1-1; 8 bases line up with TRBD1. Germline values: CDR1 SGHAT, CDR2 FQDESV (reference sequence). The CDR3 is made up of 18 amino acids. J gave up 6 bases and V 5 bases, and 20 bases lay outside the gene matches. CDR3 DNA sequence: TGTGCCAGCAGCCTCCTCAGGGGGCCTGGTCCCGGGGGGTCTGAAGCTTTCTTT. Its translation is CASSLLRGPGPGGSEAFF. Looking up the rest from reference TRBV11-1 and TRBJ1-1 gives the full variable domain: EAEVAQSPRYKITEKSQAVAFWCDPISGHATLYWYRQILGQGPELLVQFQDESVVDDSQLPKDRFSAERLKGVDSTLKIQPAELGDSAMYLCASSLLRGPGPGGSEAFFGQGTRLTVV.

A remark on this clone: Germline and junction disagree at one end, which may indicate a read error. The CDR3 DNA sequence: TGTGCCAGCAGCCCCAATCCGGGACAGGGCTACGGGCAGTACTTC. Translating gives CASSPNPGQGYGQYF. V usage is TRBV9 and J usage is TRBJ2-7; TRBD1 matches at 9 bases. The CDR3 extends over 15 amino acids. The germline V gene encodes CDR1 SGDLS and CDR2 YYNGEE.